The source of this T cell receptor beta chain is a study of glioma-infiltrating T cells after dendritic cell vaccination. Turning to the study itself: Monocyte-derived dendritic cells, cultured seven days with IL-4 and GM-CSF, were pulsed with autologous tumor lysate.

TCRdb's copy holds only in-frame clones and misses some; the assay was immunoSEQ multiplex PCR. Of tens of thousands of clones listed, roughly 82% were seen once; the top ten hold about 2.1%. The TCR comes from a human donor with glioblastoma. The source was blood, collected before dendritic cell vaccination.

The CDR3 sequence: CASSDYREAFF. The CDR3 coding sequence is TGTGCCAGCAGTGATTACAGGGAGGCTTTCTTT. The chain joins TRBV25-1 to TRBJ1-1; possible D gene TRBD1, 6 bases. V lost 3 bases, J lost 11 bases, and 10 bases lay in between. CDR3 length equals 11 residues. Germline V CDR1 and CDR2: MGHDK, SYGVNS.